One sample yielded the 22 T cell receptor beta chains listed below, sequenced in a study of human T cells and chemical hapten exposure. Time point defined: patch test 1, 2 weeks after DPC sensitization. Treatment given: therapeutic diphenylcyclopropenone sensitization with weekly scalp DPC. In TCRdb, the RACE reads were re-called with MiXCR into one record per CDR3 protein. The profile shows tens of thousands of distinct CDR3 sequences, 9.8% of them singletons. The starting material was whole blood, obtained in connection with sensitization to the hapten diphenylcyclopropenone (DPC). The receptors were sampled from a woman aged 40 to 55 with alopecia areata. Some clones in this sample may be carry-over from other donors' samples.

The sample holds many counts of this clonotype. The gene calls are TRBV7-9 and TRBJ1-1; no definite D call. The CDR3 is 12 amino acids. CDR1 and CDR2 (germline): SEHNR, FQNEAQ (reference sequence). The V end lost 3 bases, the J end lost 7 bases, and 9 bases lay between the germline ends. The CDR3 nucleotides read TGTGCCAGCAGCTTGGTCCAAAGTGAAGCTTTCTTT. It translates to CASSLVQSEAFF.

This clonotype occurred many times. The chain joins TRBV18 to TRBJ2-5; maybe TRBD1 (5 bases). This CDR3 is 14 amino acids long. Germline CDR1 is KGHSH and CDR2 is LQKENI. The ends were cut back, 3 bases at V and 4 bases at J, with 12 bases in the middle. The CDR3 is CASSPSPGRETQYF. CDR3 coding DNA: TGTGCCAGCTCACCGAGCCCAGGGCGAGAGACCCAGTACTTC.

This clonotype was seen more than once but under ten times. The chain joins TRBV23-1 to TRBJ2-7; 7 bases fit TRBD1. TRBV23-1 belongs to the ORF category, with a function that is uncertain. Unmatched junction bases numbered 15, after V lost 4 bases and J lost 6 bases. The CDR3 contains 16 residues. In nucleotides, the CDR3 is TGCGCCAGCAGTCCCGCTTCGACAGGGTCGACGGGCGAGCAGTACTTC. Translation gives CASSPASTGSTGEQYF.

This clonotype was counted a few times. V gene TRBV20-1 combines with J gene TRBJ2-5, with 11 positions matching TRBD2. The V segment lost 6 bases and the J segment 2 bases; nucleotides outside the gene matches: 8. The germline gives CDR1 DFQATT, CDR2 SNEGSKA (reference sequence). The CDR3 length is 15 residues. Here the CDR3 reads CSAPVASGGQETQYF. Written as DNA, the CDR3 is TGCAGTGCCCCTGTGGCTAGCGGGGGGCAAGAGACCCAGTACTTC.

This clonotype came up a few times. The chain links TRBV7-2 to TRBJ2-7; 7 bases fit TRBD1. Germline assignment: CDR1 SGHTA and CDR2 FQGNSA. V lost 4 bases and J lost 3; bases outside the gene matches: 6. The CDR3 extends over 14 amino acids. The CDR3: CASSSQGQHYEQYF. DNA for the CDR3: TGTGCCAGCAGCTCCCAGGGACAGCACTACGAGCAGTACTTC.

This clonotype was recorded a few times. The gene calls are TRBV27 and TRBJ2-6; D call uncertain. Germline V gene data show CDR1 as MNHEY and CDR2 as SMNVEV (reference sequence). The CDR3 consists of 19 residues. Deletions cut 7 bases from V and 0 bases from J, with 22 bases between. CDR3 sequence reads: CASTDAPSNTISGANVLTF. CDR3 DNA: TGTGCCAGCACCGACGCCCCCTCTAATACGATCTCTGGGGCCAACGTCCTGACTTTC.

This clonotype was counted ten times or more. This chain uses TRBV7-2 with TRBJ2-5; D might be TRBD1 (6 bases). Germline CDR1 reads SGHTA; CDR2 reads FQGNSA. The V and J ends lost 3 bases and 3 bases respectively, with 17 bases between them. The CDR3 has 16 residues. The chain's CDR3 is CASSLRGSRAKETQYF. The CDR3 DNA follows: TGTGCCAGCAGCTTGAGGGGGTCTCGGGCTAAAGAGACCCAGTACTTC.

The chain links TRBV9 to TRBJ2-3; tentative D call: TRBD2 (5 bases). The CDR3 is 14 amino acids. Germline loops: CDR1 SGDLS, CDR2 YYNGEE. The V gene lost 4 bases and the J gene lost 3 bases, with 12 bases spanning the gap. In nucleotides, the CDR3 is TGTGCCAGCAGCAGTATCGGGGAGACAGATACGCAGTATTTT. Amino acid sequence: CASSSIGETDTQYF.

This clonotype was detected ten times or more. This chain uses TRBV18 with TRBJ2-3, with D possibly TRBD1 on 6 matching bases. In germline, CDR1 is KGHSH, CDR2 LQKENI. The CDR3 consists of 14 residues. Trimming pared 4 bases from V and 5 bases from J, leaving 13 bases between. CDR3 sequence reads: CASSQFAGEDTQYF. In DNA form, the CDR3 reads TGTGCCAGCTCACAATTCGCAGGGGAAGATACGCAGTATTTT.

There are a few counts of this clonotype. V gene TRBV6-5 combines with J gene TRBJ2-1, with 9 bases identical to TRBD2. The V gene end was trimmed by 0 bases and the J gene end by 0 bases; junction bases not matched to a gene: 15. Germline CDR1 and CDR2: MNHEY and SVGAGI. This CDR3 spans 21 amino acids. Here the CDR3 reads CASSYSPYGTSPYSSYNEQFF. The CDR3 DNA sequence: TGTGCCAGCAGTTACTCTCCGTATGGGACTAGCCCATATAGCTCCTACAATGAGCAGTTCTTC.

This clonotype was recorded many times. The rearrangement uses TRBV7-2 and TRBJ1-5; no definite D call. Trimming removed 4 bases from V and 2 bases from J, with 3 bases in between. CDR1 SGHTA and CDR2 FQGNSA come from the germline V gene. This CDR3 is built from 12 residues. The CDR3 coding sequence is TGTGCCAGCAGCTCCCGCAATCAGCCCCAGCATTTT. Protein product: CASSSRNQPQHF.

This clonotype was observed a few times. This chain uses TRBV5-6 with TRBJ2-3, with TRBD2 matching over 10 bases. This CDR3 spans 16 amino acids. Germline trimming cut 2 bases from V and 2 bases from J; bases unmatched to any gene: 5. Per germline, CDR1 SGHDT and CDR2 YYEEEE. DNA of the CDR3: TGTGCCAGCAGCTTCGGGCTAGCGGGGGCCACAGATACGCAGTATTTT. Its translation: CASSFGLAGATDTQYF.

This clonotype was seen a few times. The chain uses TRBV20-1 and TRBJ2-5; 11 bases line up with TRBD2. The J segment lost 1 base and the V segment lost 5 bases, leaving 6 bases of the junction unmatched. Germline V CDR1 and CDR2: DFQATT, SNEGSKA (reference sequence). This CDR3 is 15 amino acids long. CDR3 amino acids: CSAYSSGGAQETQYF. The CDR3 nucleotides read TGCAGTGCTTACAGTAGCGGGGGGGCCCAAGAGACCCAGTACTTC.

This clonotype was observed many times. The CDR3 DNA reads TGTGCCAGCAGCTTAAAGGACATTCCGACCTACGAGCAGTACTTC. The encoded protein is CASSLKDIPTYEQYF. The chain combines TRBV5-6 with TRBJ2-7; D perhaps matches TRBD1 (5 bases). The CDR3 covers 15 residues. The V gene's germline CDR1 is SGHDT and CDR2 YYEEEE. V was trimmed by 2 bases and J by 2 bases, leaving 14 bases between them. The full variable domain, in which reference TRBV5-6 and TRBJ2-7 provide the parts outside the CDR3, is DAGVTQSPTHLIKTRGQQVTLRCSPKSGHDTVSWYQQALGQGPQFIFQYYEEEERQRGNFPDRFSGHQFPNYSSELNVNALLLGDSALYLCASSLKDIPTYEQYFGPGTRLTVT.

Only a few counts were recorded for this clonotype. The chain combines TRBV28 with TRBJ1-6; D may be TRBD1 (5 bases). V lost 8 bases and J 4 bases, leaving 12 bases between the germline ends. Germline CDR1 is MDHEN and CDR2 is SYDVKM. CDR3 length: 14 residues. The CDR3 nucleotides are TGTGCCAGCCTTGGACAACTTTATAATTCACCCCTCCACTTT. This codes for CASLGQLYNSPLHF.

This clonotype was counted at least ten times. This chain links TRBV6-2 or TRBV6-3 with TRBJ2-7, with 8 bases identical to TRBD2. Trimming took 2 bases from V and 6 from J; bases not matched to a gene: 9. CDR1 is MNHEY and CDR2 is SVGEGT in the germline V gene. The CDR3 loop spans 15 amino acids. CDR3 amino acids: CASSYAVAGSREQYF. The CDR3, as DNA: TGTGCCAGCAGTTACGCGGTAGCGGGGTCGCGCGAGCAGTACTTC.

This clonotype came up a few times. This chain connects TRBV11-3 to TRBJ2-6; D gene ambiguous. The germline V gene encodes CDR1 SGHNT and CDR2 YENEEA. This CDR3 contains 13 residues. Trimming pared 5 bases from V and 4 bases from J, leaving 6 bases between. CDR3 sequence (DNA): TGTGCCAGCAGCGGAGTGGGGGCCAACGTCCTGACTTTC. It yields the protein CASSGVGANVLTF.

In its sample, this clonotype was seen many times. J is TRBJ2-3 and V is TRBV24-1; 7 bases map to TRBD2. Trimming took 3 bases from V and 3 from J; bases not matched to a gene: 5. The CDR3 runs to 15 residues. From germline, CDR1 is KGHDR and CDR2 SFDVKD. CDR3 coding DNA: TGTGCCACCAGTGATAAACGACTAGCTACAGATACGCAGTATTTT. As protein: CATSDKRLATDTQYF.

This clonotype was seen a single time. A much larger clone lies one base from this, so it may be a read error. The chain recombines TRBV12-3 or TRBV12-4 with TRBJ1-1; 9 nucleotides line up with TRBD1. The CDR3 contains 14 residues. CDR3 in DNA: TGTGCCAACAGTTCCCTAGTACAGGGGGCGGTCGCTTTCTTT. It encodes CANSSLVQGAVAFF.

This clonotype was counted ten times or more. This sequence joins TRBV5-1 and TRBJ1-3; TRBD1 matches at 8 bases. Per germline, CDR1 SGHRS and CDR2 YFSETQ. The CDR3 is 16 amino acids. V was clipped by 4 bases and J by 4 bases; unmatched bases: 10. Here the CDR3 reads CASSKTGTGGGNTIYF. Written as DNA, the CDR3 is TGCGCCAGCAGCAAAACCGGGACAGGAGGAGGAAACACCATATATTTT.

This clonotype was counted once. As DNA, the CDR3 is TGTGCCAGCAGTCCCGGACCAGATACGCAGTATTTT. This translates into CASSPGPDTQYF. This chain uses TRBV28 with TRBJ2-3; D not certain. CDR3 length: 12 amino acids. CDR1 and CDR2 (germline): MDHEN, SYDVKM. The germline V and J ends were trimmed by 5 bases and 4 bases, with 7 bases remaining between them.

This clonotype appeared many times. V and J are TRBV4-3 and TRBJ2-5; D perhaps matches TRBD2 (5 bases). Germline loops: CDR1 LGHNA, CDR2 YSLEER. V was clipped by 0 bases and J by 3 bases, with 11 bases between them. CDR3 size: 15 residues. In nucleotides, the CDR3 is TGCGCCAGCAGCCAAGATAGAGGGTATGAAGAGACCCAGTACTTC. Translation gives CASSQDRGYEETQYF.